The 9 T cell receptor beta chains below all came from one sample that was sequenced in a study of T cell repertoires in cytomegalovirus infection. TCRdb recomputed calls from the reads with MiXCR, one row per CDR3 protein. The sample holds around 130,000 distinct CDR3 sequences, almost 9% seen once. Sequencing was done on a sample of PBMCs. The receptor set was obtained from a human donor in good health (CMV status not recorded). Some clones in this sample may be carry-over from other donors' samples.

The CDR3 sequence: CASSLIEGRYEQYF. The CDR3 bases are TGCGCCAGCAGCTTGATTGAGGGGCGGTACGAGCAGTACTTC. The chain uses TRBV5-1 and TRBJ2-7; D assignment may be TRBD1 or TRBD2 (5 bases each). Germline CDR1 is SGHRS and CDR2 is YFSETQ. The CDR3 totals 14 residues. Deletions cut 1 base from V and 4 bases from J, with 12 bases between.

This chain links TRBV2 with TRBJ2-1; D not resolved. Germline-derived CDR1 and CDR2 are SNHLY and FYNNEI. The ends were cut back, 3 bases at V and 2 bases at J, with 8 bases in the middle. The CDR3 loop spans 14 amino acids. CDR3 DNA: TGTGCCAGCAGTGACCCCACCCCCTACAATGAGCAGTTCTTC. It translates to CASSDPTPYNEQFF.

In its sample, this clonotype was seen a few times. CDR3 DNA sequence: TGTGCCAGCAGCATCCTAGGGGGATCCTACGAGCAGTACTTC. It yields the protein CASSILGGSYEQYF. The chain uses TRBV13 and TRBJ2-7, with D tentatively TRBD1 (6 bases). CDR3 length equals 14 residues. V shed 5 bases and J shed 1 base, with 12 bases lying between them. Germline V gene lookup returns CDR1 PRHDT and CDR2 FYEKMQ (reference sequence).

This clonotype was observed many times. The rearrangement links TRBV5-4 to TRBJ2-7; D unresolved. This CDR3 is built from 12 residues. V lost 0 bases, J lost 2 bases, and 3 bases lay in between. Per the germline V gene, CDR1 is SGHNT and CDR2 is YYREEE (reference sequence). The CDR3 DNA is TGTGCCAGCAGCTTGGACACCTACGAGCAGTACTTC. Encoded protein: CASSLDTYEQYF.

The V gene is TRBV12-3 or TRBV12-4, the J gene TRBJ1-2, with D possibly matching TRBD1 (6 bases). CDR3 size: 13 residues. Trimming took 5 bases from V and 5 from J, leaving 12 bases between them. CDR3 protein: CASSPGAGYGYTF. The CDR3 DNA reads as TGTGCCAGCAGTCCAGGGGCAGGGTATGGCTACACCTTC.

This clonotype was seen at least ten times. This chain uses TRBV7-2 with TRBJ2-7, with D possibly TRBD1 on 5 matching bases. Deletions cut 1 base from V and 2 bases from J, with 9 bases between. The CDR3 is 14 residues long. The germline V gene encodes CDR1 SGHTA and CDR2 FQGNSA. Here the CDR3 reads CASSLDDRTYEQYF. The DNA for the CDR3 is TGTGCCAGCAGCTTAGACGACAGAACCTACGAGCAGTACTTC.

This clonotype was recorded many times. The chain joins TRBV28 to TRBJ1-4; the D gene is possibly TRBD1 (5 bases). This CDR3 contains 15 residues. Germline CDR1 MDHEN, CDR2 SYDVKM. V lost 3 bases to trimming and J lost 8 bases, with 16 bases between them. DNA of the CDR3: TGTGCCAGCAGTTTGCTGGGACGGAACCAGGAAAAACTGTTTTTT. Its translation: CASSLLGRNQEKLFF.

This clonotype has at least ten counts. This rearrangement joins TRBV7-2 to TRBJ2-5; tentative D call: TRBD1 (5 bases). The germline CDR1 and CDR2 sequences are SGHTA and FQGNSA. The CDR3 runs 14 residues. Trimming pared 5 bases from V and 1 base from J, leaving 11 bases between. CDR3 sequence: CASSKGKIQETQYF. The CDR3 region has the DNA TGTGCCAGCAGCAAGGGGAAGATCCAAGAGACCCAGTACTTC.

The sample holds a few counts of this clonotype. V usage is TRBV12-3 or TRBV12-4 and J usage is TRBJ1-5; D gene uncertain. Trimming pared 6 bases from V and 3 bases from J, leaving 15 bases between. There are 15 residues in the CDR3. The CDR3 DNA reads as TGTGCCAGCAGCAGCACCCAGGTTGCCAATCAGCCCCAGCATTTT. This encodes CASSSTQVANQPQHF.